The sequence of this T cell receptor beta chain was determined in a study of PD-L1 blockade in urothelial cancer. Background on the study: Blood underwent analysis 3 weeks (second dose) and 6 weeks after treatment began.

The assay was immunoSEQ multiplex PCR, and TCRdb's table has in-frame clones only and misses some. Of 45,000 to 55,000 clones detected, about four fifths appear once; the ten largest clones hold approximately 1.3%. Germline V CDR1 and CDR2: KGHSH, LQKENI. Deletions cut 2 bases from V and 0 bases from J, with 6 bases between. The CDR3 has 14 residues. Time point given: pretreatment peripheral blood. For each patient, 1 to 8 samples were obtained, pretreatment and on-treatment. The starting material was PBMCs, obtained around atezolizumab (anti-PD-L1) treatment. This clonotype was obtained from a man over 45 with urothelial cancer. V usage is TRBV18 and J usage is TRBJ2-3, with D hard to call. CDR3: CASSPYPSTDTQYF. The CDR3 DNA is TGTGCCAGCTCACCATATCCTAGCACAGATACGCAGTATTTT.